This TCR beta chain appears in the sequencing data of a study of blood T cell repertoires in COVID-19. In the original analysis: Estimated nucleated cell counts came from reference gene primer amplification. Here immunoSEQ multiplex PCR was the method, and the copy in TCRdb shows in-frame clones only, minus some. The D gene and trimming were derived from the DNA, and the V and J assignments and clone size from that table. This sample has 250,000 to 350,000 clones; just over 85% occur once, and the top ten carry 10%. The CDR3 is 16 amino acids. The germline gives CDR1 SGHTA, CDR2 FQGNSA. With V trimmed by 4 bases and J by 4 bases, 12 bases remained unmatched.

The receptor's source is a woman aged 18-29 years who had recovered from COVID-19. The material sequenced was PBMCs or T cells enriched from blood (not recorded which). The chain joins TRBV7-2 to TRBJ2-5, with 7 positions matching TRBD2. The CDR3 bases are TGTGCCAGCAGCTCCAGCGGGGAAAGGGTCGGAGAGACCCAGTACTTC. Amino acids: CASSSSGERVGETQYF.